This entry lists 11 T cell receptor beta chains sequenced from one sample in a study of blood T cells in healthy people across ages. The authors ran a second PCR of roughly 6 to 11 cycles using a sample-barcoded 5' primer and a J-beta primer mix. One entry per CDR3 protein results from TCRdb running MiXCR on the 5' RACE reads. The sample carries fewer than 1.5 million distinct CDR3 sequences, about 40% recorded once. Source material: blood. These receptor sequences come from a woman aged 18 to 35 in good health.

The J gene is TRBJ2-7, the V gene TRBV3-1; 9 bases map to TRBD1. The CDR3 length is 15 residues. V shed 1 base, J shed 6 bases, and the junction held 7 bases outside the gene matches. Germline lookup yields CDR1 LGHDT and CDR2 YNNKEL (reference sequence). CDR3 in amino acids: CASSQGAWTGAEQYF. CDR3 bases: TGTGCCAGCAGCCAAGGGGCCTGGACAGGGGCCGAGCAGTACTTC.

The chain recombines TRBV12-3 or TRBV12-4 with TRBJ1-2, with D unresolved. The CDR3 is 11 residues long. V was clipped by 10 bases and J by 2 bases, with 8 bases between them. Here the CDR3 DNA reads TGTGCCACGACTTTAAACTATGGCTACACCTTC. Protein product: CATTLNYGYTF.

V usage is TRBV6-1 and J usage is TRBJ2-7; the D is unclear. V was pared by 6 bases and J by 2 bases, with 14 bases between. The CDR3 contains 14 residues. The germline V gene encodes CDR1 MNHNS and CDR2 SASEGT. CDR3 region: CASSMDGLTYEQYF. For the CDR3, the DNA is TGTGCCAGCAGCATGGACGGTCTAACCTACGAGCAGTACTTC.

This chain connects TRBV10-3 to TRBJ2-4; perhaps TRBD2 as D (5 bases). The germline V gene encodes CDR1 ENHRY and CDR2 SYGVKD. The CDR3 contains 12 residues. V was shortened by 2 bases and J by 13 bases, with 12 bases between the two germline ends. CDR3 sequence: CAISEPGVEQYF. The CDR3 DNA reads TGTGCCATCAGTGAGCCCGGGGTTGAGCAGTACTTC.

In this sample, this clonotype turned up a few times. V and J are TRBV20-1 and TRBJ2-3; D is perhaps TRBD1 (6 bases). V was trimmed by 5 bases and J by 0 bases, leaving 15 bases between them. The CDR3 contains 15 residues. CDR1 and CDR2 (germline): DFQATT, SNEGSKA (reference sequence). DNA for the CDR3: TGCAGTGCTGGCACAGGGATTACTAGCACAGATACGCAGTATTTT. Its protein product is CSAGTGITSTDTQYF.

Concerning this clonotype itself: A much larger clone differs from this one at a single base, so this may be a read error. The genes are TRBV7-9 and TRBJ2-3; D is possibly TRBD2 (7 bases). The V gene's germline CDR1 is SEHNR and CDR2 FQNEAQ (reference sequence). The CDR3 loop spans 16 amino acids. This CDR3 is CASTLRGGGSTETQYF. The CDR3 nucleotides read TGTGCCAGCACCCTGAGGGGGGGTGGGAGCACAGAGACGCAGTATTTT.

As regards this clonotype: A read error may be the cause here, since a much bigger clone is one base away. This rearrangement joins TRBV29-1 to TRBJ2-7; D might be TRBD1 (5 bases). Germline values: CDR1 SQVTM, CDR2 ANQGSEA. The CDR3 contains 14 residues. The CDR3 region is CGVEVVGATYEQYF. The CDR3 DNA is TGCGGCGTTGAAGTGGTAGGGGCGACCTACGAGCAGTACTTC.

This clonotype was found a few times. The chain carries TRBV20-1 and TRBJ2-7; TRBD1 aligns across 11 bases. CDR1 is DFQATT, CDR2 SNEGSKA, per germline (reference sequence). The CDR3 spans 15 residues. V was pared by 3 bases and J by 7 bases, with 11 bases of the junction left unmatched. For the CDR3, the DNA is TGCAGTGCTAGTTCCTCCGGGACAGGGGGGCAAGAGCAGTACTTC. Residues: CSASSSGTGGQEQYF.

This clonotype has only a few counts. The genes are TRBV6-1 and TRBJ2-3, with 15 bases aligning to TRBD2. The CDR3 has 18 amino acids. Germline assignment: CDR1 MNHNS and CDR2 SASEGT. The V gene end was trimmed by 6 bases and the J gene end by 0 bases; junction bases not matched to a gene: 7. In DNA form, the CDR3 reads TGTGCCAGCAGCCCCGGGACTAGCGGGAGGATTAGCACAGATACGCAGTATTTT. Amino acid sequence: CASSPGTSGRISTDTQYF.

A note on this clonotype: Germline is not matched at one junction end, which may reflect a read error. The V and J genes are TRBV12-3 or TRBV12-4 and TRBJ1-1; D is unresolved. CDR3 length equals 14 residues. In DNA, the CDR3 is TGTGCCAGCAGTTTTGGGCAGCGGAACACGGAAGCTTTCTTT. Translating it yields CASSFGQRNTEAFF.

The chain couples TRBV5-8 to TRBJ2-1, with 9 nucleotides matching TRBD1. Germline-derived CDR1 and CDR2 are SGHTS and YDEGEE. V lost 3 bases to trimming and J lost 7 bases; unmatched junction nucleotides: 5. The CDR3 sequence is 14 residues long. The CDR3 spells CASSWTGVLNEQFF. CDR3 coding DNA: TGTGCCAGCAGCTGGACAGGGGTCTTGAATGAGCAGTTCTTC.